A selection of T cell receptor beta chains follows, all from one sample in a study of blood T cell repertoires in COVID-19. TCRdb's copy holds only in-frame clones and misses some; the assay was immunoSEQ multiplex PCR. The sample records roughly 36,000 clones, over 85% being singletons. Sequencing was carried out using peripheral blood. The receptors here all came from a human donor with active COVID-19. The donor label of this sample is uncertain. Each CDR3 is given with its conserved first and last residue. A D gene is named only where the DNA matches it firmly. A row's size may be missing; if present it is once, few, many or a size class.

clone_size: NA; v_call: TRBV5-5; d_call: NA; j_call: TRBJ2-7; cdr3_nt: TGTGCCAGCAGCTTACTCCCAGGGTCCTACGAGCAGTACTTC; cdr3_aa: CASSLLPGSYEQYF
clone_size: few; v_call: TRBV28; d_call: NA; j_call: TRBJ1-4; cdr3_nt: TGTGCCAGCAGTCTCCATGAAAAACTGTTTTTT; cdr3_aa: CASSLHEKLFF
clone_size: NA; v_call: TRBV7-8; d_call: TRBD2; j_call: TRBJ2-7; cdr3_nt: TGTGCCAGCAGCCGGACTAGCGGGAGCTCCTACGAGCAGTACTTC; cdr3_aa: CASSRTSGSSYEQYF
clone_size: NA; v_call: TRBV9; d_call: NA; j_call: TRBJ2-1; cdr3_nt: TGTGCCAGCAGCCCCGTGCGGGGTAGCAGTGATGAGCAGTTCTTC; cdr3_aa: CASSPVRGSSDEQFF
clone_size: NA; v_call: TRBV6-5; d_call: TRBD1; j_call: TRBJ2-1; cdr3_nt: TGTGCCAGCAGTTACGGGGACAGGGACAATGAGCAGTTCTTC; cdr3_aa: CASSYGDRDNEQFF
clone_size: NA; v_call: TRBV19; d_call: NA; j_call: TRBJ1-2; cdr3_nt: TGTGCCACCGAGGGTGGCGGGGCCCCAGCTCGTGGCTACACCTTC; cdr3_aa: CATEGGGAPARGYTF
clone_size: NA; v_call: TRBV5-1; d_call: NA; j_call: TRBJ2-6; cdr3_nt: TGCGCCAGCAGCCCTGGCAGGGGGGCCTCTGGGGCCAACGTCCTGACTTTC; cdr3_aa: CASSPGRGASGANVLTF
clone_size: NA; v_call: TRBV5-1; d_call: TRBD1; j_call: TRBJ2-7; cdr3_nt: TGCGCCAGCAGCTTGTCCAGGGGGAACTACGAGCAGTACTTC; cdr3_aa: CASSLSRGNYEQYF
clone_size: NA; v_call: TRBV19; d_call: TRBD1; j_call: TRBJ1-6; cdr3_nt: TGTGCCAGTAGGAACTTCCCCGGGACAGGGGGCGATAGTGCCCTCCACTTT; cdr3_aa: CASRNFPGTGGDSALHF
clone_size: NA; v_call: TRBV6-5; d_call: TRBD2; j_call: TRBJ2-7; cdr3_nt: TGTGCCAGCAGGATCGGGGGGGCCTACGAGCAGTACTTC; cdr3_aa: CASRIGGAYEQYF
clone_size: NA; v_call: TRBV21-1; d_call: NA; j_call: TRBJ1-2; cdr3_nt: TGTGCCAGCAGCTCCCCTTACCACAGGGGTGCTAACTATGGCTACACCTTC; cdr3_aa: CASSSPYHRGANYGYTF
clone_size: NA; v_call: TRBV6-4; d_call: NA; j_call: TRBJ2-7; cdr3_nt: TGTGCCAGCAGTCCCTCGGCAGGGGTCTACGAGCAGTACTTC; cdr3_aa: CASSPSAGVYEQYF
clone_size: once; v_call: TRBV5-5; d_call: NA; j_call: TRBJ2-7; cdr3_nt: TGTGCCAGCAGCTTGGCCAACGCGGGTAGGGACGAGCAGTACTTC; cdr3_aa: CASSLANAGRDEQYF
clone_size: NA; v_call: TRBV7-9; d_call: NA; j_call: TRBJ1-1; cdr3_nt: TGTGCCAGCAGTCTATCGAACACTGAAGCTTTCTTT; cdr3_aa: CASSLSNTEAFF
clone_size: NA; v_call: TRBV11-3; d_call: TRBD1; j_call: TRBJ2-7; cdr3_nt: TGTGCCAGCAGCTCGGGACAGACCTACGAGCAGTACTTC; cdr3_aa: CASSSGQTYEQYF
clone_size: NA; v_call: TRBV6-5; d_call: NA; j_call: TRBJ2-1; cdr3_nt: TGTGCCAGCAGTTACTCGATATCCGGAGACAATGAGCAGTTCTTC; cdr3_aa: CASSYSISGDNEQFF
clone_size: NA; v_call: TRBV6-2/TRBV6-3; d_call: TRBD1; j_call: TRBJ2-7; cdr3_nt: TGTGCCAGCAGTCCCGGGACAGGGGGCCGTGTTGACGAGCAGTACTTC; cdr3_aa: CASSPGTGGRVDEQYF
clone_size: once; v_call: TRBV11-2; d_call: TRBD2; j_call: TRBJ2-2; cdr3_nt: TGTGCCAGCAGCTTAGGGGTCGGGAGGAGGGCCCCCGGGGAGCTGTTTTTT; cdr3_aa: CASSLGVGRRAPGELFF
clone_size: NA; v_call: TRBV5-1; d_call: NA; j_call: TRBJ1-2; cdr3_nt: TGCGCCAGCAGCTTGGCCGCCACCCAGACTAACTATGGCTACACCTTC; cdr3_aa: CASSLAATQTNYGYTF
clone_size: NA; v_call: TRBV6-1; d_call: NA; j_call: TRBJ2-7; cdr3_nt: TGTGCCAGCAGTGAAGCACGACAGCCAAAGCGATACGAGCAGTACTTC; cdr3_aa: CASSEARQPKRYEQYF
clone_size: NA; v_call: TRBV28; d_call: NA; j_call: TRBJ2-7; cdr3_nt: TGTGCCAGCAGAGAGGCCTACGAGCAGTACTTC; cdr3_aa: CASREAYEQYF
clone_size: NA; v_call: TRBV27; d_call: TRBD1; j_call: TRBJ2-7; cdr3_nt: TGTGCCAGCAGTTTATCAAGCGGGACAGGGGTTAGCGAGCAGTACTTC; cdr3_aa: CASSLSSGTGVSEQYF
clone_size: once; v_call: TRBV5-6; d_call: NA; j_call: TRBJ2-7; cdr3_nt: TGTGCCAGCAGCGTGGGACAATCCCTCTACGAGCAGTACTTC; cdr3_aa: CASSVGQSLYEQYF
clone_size: NA; v_call: TRBV29-1; d_call: TRBD1; j_call: TRBJ2-1; cdr3_nt: TGCAGCGTTGAGCGGGTAGGGGACAGGAGTTACAATGAGCAGTTCTTC; cdr3_aa: CSVERVGDRSYNEQFF
clone_size: NA; v_call: TRBV6-1; d_call: NA; j_call: TRBJ2-3; cdr3_nt: TGTGCCAGCAGTGAACCGGGAAGAGATACGCAGTATTTT; cdr3_aa: CASSEPGRDTQYF
clone_size: NA; v_call: TRBV18; d_call: TRBD1; j_call: TRBJ1-1; cdr3_nt: TGTGCCAGCTCACCCGACAGGGGCACTGAAGCTTTCTTT; cdr3_aa: CASSPDRGTEAFF
clone_size: NA; v_call: TRBV27; d_call: NA; j_call: TRBJ2-5; cdr3_nt: TGTGCCAGCAGTTTCCGGGGAAGGGAGACCCAGTACTTC; cdr3_aa: CASSFRGRETQYF
clone_size: NA; v_call: TRBV9; d_call: TRBD1; j_call: TRBJ2-1; cdr3_nt: TGTGCCAGCAGCGTAATAGACAGGGTGGCGTACAATGAGCAGTTCTTC; cdr3_aa: CASSVIDRVAYNEQFF
clone_size: NA; v_call: TRBV6-5; d_call: NA; j_call: TRBJ1-2; cdr3_nt: TGTGCCAGCAGCCCGTACCAAAGGGGAGGCTATGGCTACACCTTC; cdr3_aa: CASSPYQRGGYGYTF
clone_size: NA; v_call: TRBV6-4; d_call: NA; j_call: TRBJ1-1; cdr3_nt: TGTGCCAGCAGTTTAGACTCGAACACTGAAGCTTTCTTT; cdr3_aa: CASSLDSNTEAFF
clone_size: NA; v_call: TRBV7-2; d_call: TRBD1; j_call: TRBJ2-2; cdr3_nt: TGTGCCAGCAGCTTACTAGCAGGGGGCACCGGGGAGCTGTTTTTT; cdr3_aa: CASSLLAGGTGELFF
clone_size: NA; v_call: TRBV7-6; d_call: TRBD2; j_call: TRBJ2-1; cdr3_nt: TGTGCCAGCAGCTTACTCCCTAGCGGGGGGGAGTACAATGAGCAGTTCTTC; cdr3_aa: CASSLLPSGGEYNEQFF
clone_size: NA; v_call: TRBV3-1/TRBV3-2; d_call: TRBD1; j_call: TRBJ1-2; cdr3_nt: TGTGCCAGCAGCCCCCCGGGACAGGGGGTCGCCCCGACCTACACCTTC; cdr3_aa: CASSPPGQGVAPTYTF
clone_size: NA; v_call: TRBV7-9; d_call: NA; j_call: TRBJ1-1; cdr3_nt: TGTGCCAGCAGCTTAGCGGGAGACACTGAAGCTTTCTTT; cdr3_aa: CASSLAGDTEAFF